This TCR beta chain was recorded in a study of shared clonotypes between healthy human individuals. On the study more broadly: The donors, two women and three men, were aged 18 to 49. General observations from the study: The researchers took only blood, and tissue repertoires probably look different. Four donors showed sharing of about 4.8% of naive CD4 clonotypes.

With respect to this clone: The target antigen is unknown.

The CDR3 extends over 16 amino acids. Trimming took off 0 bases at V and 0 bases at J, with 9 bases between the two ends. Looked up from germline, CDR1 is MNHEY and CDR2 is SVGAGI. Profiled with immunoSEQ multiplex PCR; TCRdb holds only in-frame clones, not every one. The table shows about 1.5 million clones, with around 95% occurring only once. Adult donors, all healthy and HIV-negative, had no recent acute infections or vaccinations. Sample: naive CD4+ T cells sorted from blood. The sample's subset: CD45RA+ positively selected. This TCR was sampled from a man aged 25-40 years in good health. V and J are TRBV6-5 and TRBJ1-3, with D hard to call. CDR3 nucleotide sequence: TGTGCCAGCAGTTACTCTGGGAACCCCTCTGGAAACACCATATATTTT. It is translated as CASSYSGNPSGNTIYF.